These T cell receptor beta chains were read from a single sample in a study of T cells in Graves' hyperthyroidism and ophthalmopathy. A single record per CDR3 protein comes from TCRdb applying MiXCR to the multiplex PCR reads. The sample yields more than 500,000 distinct CDR3 sequences, about 16% seen once. Sequencing was done on a sample of blood. Every receptor here comes from a woman aged 30 to 39 with Graves' ophthalmopathy. Both conserved end residues are part of each CDR3. Each record gives: CDR3 DNA, CDR3 protein, D gene, clone size, J gene, V gene. A D gene is named only where the DNA matches it firmly. Clone size is not always given. Where it is, it says once, few, many or a class for expanded clones.

TGTGCCAGTGAGCCGGGACAGGAGAACACTGAAGCTTTCTTT CASEPGQENTEAFF TRBD1 many TRBJ1-1 TRBV28
TGTGCCAGCAGCCAAGATTCCGGACTAGCGGGAGTATCAAGGGAGCTGTTTTTT CASSQDSGLAGVSRELFF TRBD2 NA TRBJ2-2 TRBV4-2
TGTGCCAGCAGTTTATCTCCGGGCTACGAGCAGTACTTC CASSLSPGYEQYF NA NA TRBJ2-7 TRBV27
TGTGCCAGCAGCTACCTCGGGCTTCTAGCGGGAGGGGGATGGGAGCAGTTCTTC CASSYLGLLAGGGWEQFF TRBD2 few TRBJ2-1 TRBV7-9
TGCGCCAGCAGCTTCGGCGTGCGGTACGAGCAGTACTTC CASSFGVRYEQYF NA many TRBJ2-7 TRBV5-1
TGTGCCAGCAGCTTAGTTGGACAGAACAATTCACCCCTCCACTTT CASSLVGQNNSPLHF NA many TRBJ1-6 TRBV7-2
TGCGCCAGCAGCTTGCGAGGGGATGGGACCCAGTACTTC CASSLRGDGTQYF NA many TRBJ2-5 TRBV5-1
TGTGCCAGCAGTTCCACCAGGATAGGAGAGACCCAGTACTTC CASSSTRIGETQYF NA NA TRBJ2-5 TRBV6-1
TGCGCCAGCAGCCGGGGAGGGGGCGATTCTGACTACACCTTC CASSRGGGDSDYTF TRBD1 few TRBJ1-2 TRBV5-1
TGTGCCAGCAGTTACTACGAGCAGTACTTC CASSYYEQYF NA many TRBJ2-7 TRBV6-2/TRBV6-3
TGTGCCAGAAACCTCCCACAGGGGGCAGGCGAAAAACTGTTTTTT CARNLPQGAGEKLFF TRBD1 many TRBJ1-4 TRBV2
TGCGCCAGCAGCCAAGAATGGGGGCAGGGTGAAGCTTTCTTT CASSQEWGQGEAFF NA few TRBJ1-1 TRBV4-3
TGTGCCAGCAGCGCCTTAGGGGGGAATGAAAAACTGTTTTTT CASSALGGNEKLFF NA NA TRBJ1-4 TRBV7-9
TGCGCCAGCAGCTTGCTAGCGGGAGGGCCTAACGATGAGCAGTTCTTC CASSLLAGGPNDEQFF TRBD2 NA TRBJ2-1 TRBV5-1
TGTGCCAGTAGTATTGGACAGGGCGGAAAACTGTTTTTT CASSIGQGGKLFF TRBD1 NA TRBJ1-4 TRBV19
TGTGCCAGTAGCCTAAGAGGCCTCTTCACAGATACGCAGTATTTT CASSLRGLFTDTQYF NA many TRBJ2-3 TRBV19
TGTGCCAGCAGCGGTAGCGGGAGATTGAGCGAGCAGTACTTC CASSGSGRLSEQYF TRBD2 NA TRBJ2-7 TRBV2
TGTGCCACCTCACCGGGCGGGACAGGGCGAAATGAGCAGTTCTTC CATSPGGTGRNEQFF TRBD1 many TRBJ2-1 TRBV28
TGTGCCAGCAGCTCCCTTTTAGCGGGAGGGCCTGTATCCTACAATGAGCAGTTCTTC CASSSLLAGGPVSYNEQFF TRBD2 NA TRBJ2-1 TRBV7-2
TGTGCCAGCACGCTAGCGGGGAGAGAGACCCAGTACTTC CASTLAGRETQYF TRBD2 many TRBJ2-5 TRBV2
TGTGCCAGCAGTCGATCAGCGGGAGGTCGGTTAAATGAGCAGTTCTTC CASSRSAGGRLNEQFF TRBD2 NA TRBJ2-1 TRBV12-3/TRBV12-4
TGTGCCAGCAGCTCGCGGCAGCTTAATTCACCCCTCCACTTT CASSSRQLNSPLHF NA few TRBJ1-6 TRBV5-5
TGTGCCAGCTCACCACCGACGGCTGGGGGGAGCAAGCAGTTCTTC CASSPPTAGGSKQFF NA many TRBJ2-1 TRBV18
TGTGCCAGCAGCGACAGAACTCGACAGACACAAGAGACCCAGTACTTC CASSDRTRQTQETQYF NA many TRBJ2-5 TRBV11-2
TGTGCCAGCAGTCGCGGAGGGAACTTGAACACTGAAGCTTTCTTT CASSRGGNLNTEAFF NA many TRBJ1-1 TRBV27
TGTGCCAGCTCACCACCGCTTGACGTAGGGGGCATTCAGTACTTC CASSPPLDVGGIQYF NA many TRBJ2-4 TRBV18
TGTGCCATCAAAGAGTTCCGTGGGGGACAGGAAAACACTGAAGCTTTCTTT CAIKEFRGGQENTEAFF TRBD1 NA TRBJ1-1 TRBV10-3
TGTGCCAGCAGCCAAACTAGCGGGAGGGCCGCGTACTTC CASSQTSGRAAYF TRBD2 NA TRBJ2-5 TRBV11-1
TGCAGCGATACGAGGACTAGCGGGAGGGGTGAGCAGTTCTTC CSDTRTSGRGEQFF TRBD2 NA TRBJ2-1 TRBV29-1
TGTGCCAGCAGTGTAAGGACAGGGTTCCTCAATGAGCAGTTCTTC CASSVRTGFLNEQFF TRBD1 NA TRBJ2-1 TRBV6-1
TGTGCCAGCATTTCGGGACAATCGTATGGCTACACCTTC CASISGQSYGYTF NA many TRBJ1-2 TRBV28